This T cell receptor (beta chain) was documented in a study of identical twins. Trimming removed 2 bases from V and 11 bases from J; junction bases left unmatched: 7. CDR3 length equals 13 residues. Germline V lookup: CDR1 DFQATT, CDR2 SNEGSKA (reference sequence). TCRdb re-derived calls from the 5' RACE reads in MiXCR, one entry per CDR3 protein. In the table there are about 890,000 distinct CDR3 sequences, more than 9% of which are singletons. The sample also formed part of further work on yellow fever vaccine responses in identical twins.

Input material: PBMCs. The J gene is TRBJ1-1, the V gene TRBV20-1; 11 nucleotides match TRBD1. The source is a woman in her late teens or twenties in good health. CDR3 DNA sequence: TGCAGTGCTAGATTCGGACAGGGGGCTGGGGCTTTCTTT. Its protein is CSARFGQGAGAFF.